Listed below are T cell receptor beta chains from one sample, sequenced in a study of OX40 agonist ivuxolimab in advanced cancers. The repertoire was sequenced with immunoSEQ multiplex PCR; TCRdb's copy has only in-frame clones and lacks some. In the table there are about 70,000 clones, 65% to 85% of which are singletons. Sequencing used CD4+ or CD8+ T cells sorted from blood, obtained in a trial of the OX40 agonist ivuxolimab. Receptors were obtained from an adult with an advanced solid tumor such as melanoma, head and neck, liver or kidney cancer. The CDR3 runs from the conserved cysteine through the conserved F or W. A D gene is named only where the DNA matches it firmly. A clone size is listed for some rows: how often the clone was seen (once, few, many), or a class if it is expanded.

v_call	clone_size	d_call	j_call	cdr3_aa	cdr3_nt
TRBV5-1	once	NA	TRBJ1-1	CASSLNNGNTEAFF	TGCGCCAGCAGCTTGAATAATGGGAACACTGAAGCTTTCTTT
TRBV2	NA	NA	TRBJ1-4	CASSEDRFNEKLFF	TGTGCCAGCAGTGAAGACCGCTTTAATGAAAAACTGTTTTTT
TRBV14	NA	NA	TRBJ2-3	CASSHRISNTDTQYF	TGTGCCAGCAGCCACCGAATCTCAAACACAGATACGCAGTATTTT
TRBV27	NA	NA	TRBJ2-2	CEEPGQNTGELFF	TGTGAGGAGCCGGGACAGAACACCGGGGAGCTGTTTTTT
TRBV19	NA	NA	TRBJ1-1	CASSMYLGVSTEAFF	TGTGCCAGTAGTATGTATCTGGGTGTGAGCACTGAAGCTTTCTTT
TRBV5-1	NA	TRBD1	TRBJ2-3	CASSFSPGQFTDTQYF	TGCGCCAGCAGCTTCTCGCCGGGACAGTTCACAGATACGCAGTATTTT
TRBV5-1	NA	NA	TRBJ2-5	CASSLVGTPGQETQYF	TGCGCCAGCAGCTTGGTAGGGACTCCCGGTCAAGAGACCCAGTACTTC
TRBV5-6	NA	NA	TRBJ1-4	CASSLGELNEKLFF	TGTGCCAGCAGCTTGGGGGAACTTAATGAAAAACTGTTTTTT
TRBV4-1	NA	NA	TRBJ1-1	CASSQAPGLYNEAFF	TGCGCCAGCAGCCAAGCTCCAGGGCTTTATAACGAAGCTTTCTTT
TRBV7-9	few	TRBD2	TRBJ2-1	CASSNLAGEQFF	TGTGCCAGCAGCAACCTAGCGGGAGAGCAGTTCTTC
TRBV14	few	NA	TRBJ1-6	CASSPAGNSPLHF	TGTGCCAGCAGCCCAGCCGGCAATTCACCCCTCCACTTT
TRBV7-3	NA	TRBD2	TRBJ2-1	CASSLSGGSQYNEQFF	TGTGCCAGCAGCTTATCGGGCGGGAGTCAGTACAATGAGCAGTTCTTC
TRBV5-1	NA	TRBD1	TRBJ2-1	CASSDRTGSSYNEQFF	TGCGCCAGCAGCGATCGGACAGGATCCTCCTACAATGAGCAGTTCTTC
TRBV7-3	NA	TRBD2	TRBJ2-1	CASSPSPGGPFHEQFF	TGTGCCAGCAGCCCCTCCCCGGGAGGGCCGTTCCATGAGCAGTTCTTC
TRBV5-1	NA	NA	TRBJ2-1	CASSFTTGSYNEQFF	TGCGCCAGCAGCTTTACGACAGGCTCCTACAATGAGCAGTTCTTC
TRBV11-3	NA	NA	TRBJ1-6	CASSGETNSPLHF	TGTGCCAGCAGCGGAGAGACGAATTCACCCCTCCACTTT